The rows below give T cell receptor beta chains drawn from one sample of a study of T-cell reconstitution after alpha-beta-depleted transplantation in children. In TCRdb, the PCR reads were re-called with MiXCR into one record per CDR3 protein. The sample consists of some 830,000 distinct CDR3 sequences, approximately 15% of them appearing once. The sequencing here drew on PBMCs, mostly from graft donor cells, taken 360 days after TCRalphabeta/CD19-depleted stem cell transplant. The receptors here all came from a male patient younger than 18 who had a stem cell transplant for acute lymphoblastic leukemia, so the T cells may come from the graft donor. Both conserved end residues are part of each CDR3. Each record gives: D gene, clone size, V gene, J gene, CDR3 protein, CDR3 DNA. The D gene is left open where the match is weak. Some rows mark clone size as missing; the rest say once, few, many or name a class of expanded clone.

D: -; size: -; V: TRBV6-1; J: TRBJ2-5; CDR3: CASSPGQANRETQYF; DNA: TGTGCCAGCAGCCCCGGTCAGGCTAACAGGGAGACCCAGTACTTC
D: -; size: many; V: TRBV5-5; J: TRBJ2-3; CDR3: CASSITDTQYF; DNA: TGTGCCAGCAGCATCACAGATACGCAGTATTTT
D: -; size: -; V: TRBV24-1; J: TRBJ2-3; CDR3: CATSGMATDTQYF; DNA: TGTGCCACCAGTGGTATGGCCACAGATACGCAGTATTTT
D: -; size: -; V: TRBV12-3/TRBV12-4; J: TRBJ2-1; CDR3: CASSLILVGDEQFF; DNA: TGTGCCAGCAGTTTAATCCTGGTAGGCGATGAGCAGTTCTTC
D: -; size: many; V: TRBV4-2; J: TRBJ2-3; CDR3: CASSQESLGDTQYF; DNA: TGTGCCAGCAGCCAGGAAAGTCTGGGAGATACGCAGTATTTT
D: TRBD2; size: -; V: TRBV5-1; J: TRBJ2-3; CDR3: CASSFLGLAGFTDTQYF; DNA: TGCGCCAGCAGCTTTTTGGGACTAGCGGGGTTCACAGATACGCAGTATTTT
D: -; size: many; V: TRBV4-2; J: TRBJ2-1; CDR3: CASSQFGGKNEQFF; DNA: TGTGCCAGCAGCCAATTCGGGGGAAAGAATGAGCAGTTCTTC
D: TRBD2; size: -; V: TRBV12-3/TRBV12-4; J: TRBJ2-5; CDR3: CASSLVRAGKYQETQYF; DNA: TGTGCCAGCAGTTTAGTCCGAGCGGGGAAGTACCAAGAGACCCAGTACTTC
D: TRBD1; size: -; V: TRBV18; J: TRBJ2-5; CDR3: CASSSQQRGLRFDQYF; DNA: TGTGCCAGCTCAAGCCAGCAGAGGGGGCTCAGGTTCGACCAGTACTTC
D: -; size: few; V: TRBV6-5; J: TRBJ2-7; CDR3: CASSLESQQYF; DNA: TGTGCCAGCAGTCTTGAGTCCCAGCAGTACTTC
D: -; size: few; V: TRBV7-9; J: TRBJ2-2; CDR3: CASSLGDVWELFF; DNA: TGTGCCAGCAGCTTAGGGGACGTCTGGGAGCTGTTTTTT
D: -; size: few; V: TRBV7-6; J: TRBJ1-1; CDR3: CASSLGMRGHTNTEAFF; DNA: TGTGCCAGCAGCTTAGGCATGAGGGGACACACGAACACTGAAGCTTTCTTT
D: TRBD2; size: -; V: TRBV5-4; J: TRBJ2-7; CDR3: CASSLGTSGRVVQYF; DNA: TGTGCCAGCAGCTTGGGGACTAGCGGGAGAGTGGTGCAGTACTTC
D: -; size: few; V: TRBV29-1; J: TRBJ2-1; CDR3: CSVEVTGASYNEQFF; DNA: TGCAGCGTTGAGGTAACGGGAGCCTCCTACAATGAGCAGTTCTTC
D: TRBD1; size: few; V: TRBV20-1; J: TRBJ1-1; CDR3: CSARDPTGRDTEAFF; DNA: TGCAGTGCTAGAGACCCGACAGGGAGAGACACTGAAGCTTTCTTT
D: -; size: -; V: TRBV7-9; J: TRBJ2-7; CDR3: CASILGLARGNEQYF; DNA: TGTGCCAGCATCTTAGGGCTAGCGAGAGGGAACGAGCAGTACTTC
D: -; size: many; V: TRBV7-9; J: TRBJ2-2; CDR3: CASSLSELFF; DNA: TGTGCCAGCAGCTTGAGTGAGCTGTTTTTT
D: TRBD2; size: -; V: TRBV4-1; J: TRBJ2-7; CDR3: CASSQVAGEAYEQYF; DNA: TGCGCCAGCAGCCAAGTTGCGGGGGAGGCCTACGAGCAGTACTTC